The 31 T cell receptor beta chains listed next were all sequenced from one sample in a study of CD8 T cells in Susac syndrome. RNA in amounts of 0.5 to 1 ug was reverse transcribed with random hexamers. In TCRdb, the immunoSEQ multiplex PCR reads were re-called with MiXCR into one record per CDR3 protein. This table has 140,000 to 150,000 distinct CDR3 sequences, approximately 95% appearing once. Sequencing input: CD4+ T cells from PBMCs. These receptors came from a human donor in good health.

The CDR3 sequence is CASSPQGALRDTQYF. The CDR3, as DNA: TGTGCCAGCAGCCCACAGGGGGCGCTTAGAGATACGCAGTATTTT. The chain recombines TRBV7-2 with TRBJ2-3; 9 bases map to TRBD1. The CDR3 totals 15 residues. The junction had 8 bases not matched to a gene; V was cut back by 5 bases and J by 5 bases. The germline V gene encodes CDR1 SGHTA and CDR2 FQGNSA. The whole variable domain, remainder taken from reference TRBV7-2 and TRBJ2-3, is GAGVSQSPSNKVTEKGKDVELRCDPISGHTALYWYRQSLGQGLEFLIYFQGNSAPDKSGLPSDRFSAERTGGSVSTLTIQRTQQEDSAVYLCASSPQGALRDTQYFGPGTRLTVL.

The rearrangement joins TRBV20-1 to TRBJ2-7; 8 bases match TRBD2. The CDR3 has 12 residues. Germline assignment: CDR1 DFQATT and CDR2 SNEGSKA (reference sequence). Germline trimming cut 6 bases from V and 5 bases from J; bases unmatched to any gene: 6. The CDR3 sequence is CSATRAGDEQYF. For the CDR3, the DNA is TGCAGTGCCACAAGAGCGGGAGACGAGCAGTACTTC.

This clonotype was seen a few times. The chain recombines TRBV24-1 with TRBJ2-7; the D gene is possibly TRBD1 (7 bases). From germline, CDR1 is KGHDR and CDR2 SFDVKD. CDR3 length: 13 residues. The V and J ends lost 4 bases and 6 bases respectively, with 12 bases between them. This CDR3 is CATSEEQGGEQYF. The CDR3 region has the DNA TGTGCCACCAGTGAGGAGCAGGGGGGCGAGCAGTACTTC.

The gene calls are TRBV27 and TRBJ1-2, with a tentative D call TRBD1 (5 bases). CDR1 is MNHEY and CDR2 is SMNVEV in the germline V gene (reference sequence). The CDR3 has 13 amino acids. V lost 6 bases to trimming and J lost 1 base, with 9 bases between them. In DNA, the CDR3 is TGTGCCAGCAGCCACAGGAATAACTATGGCTACACCTTC. It specifies CASSHRNNYGYTF.

The V gene is TRBV20-1, the J gene TRBJ2-7, with TRBD1 matching over 7 bases. Germline V gives CDR1 DFQATT, CDR2 SNEGSKA (reference sequence). CDR3 length equals 15 residues. The V segment lost 7 bases and the J segment 4 bases; nucleotides outside the gene matches: 16. The CDR3 DNA sequence: TGCAGTGTTCAAGGTTCGGCGACAGGGATTTACGAGCAGTACTTC. This codes for CSVQGSATGIYEQYF.

This chain uses TRBV18 with TRBJ1-1; perhaps TRBD1 as D (5 bases). CDR3 length equals 13 residues. CDR1 KGHSH and CDR2 LQKENI come from the germline V gene. Trimming shortened V by 3 bases and J by 9 bases, and 14 bases separated the two germline ends. CDR3 loop: CASSPLDTAKAFF. The CDR3 DNA is TGTGCCAGCTCACCCCTGGACACGGCGAAAGCTTTCTTT. The whole variable domain, filled in from reference TRBV18 and TRBJ1-1, reads NAGVMQNPRHLVRRRGQEARLRCSPMKGHSHVYWYRQLPEEGLKFMVYLQKENIIDESGMPKERFSAEFPKEGPSILRIQQVVRGDSAAYFCASSPLDTAKAFFGQGTRLTVV.

This chain connects TRBV6-5 to TRBJ2-2; D is unresolved. The CDR3 consists of 12 residues. Germline assignment: CDR1 MNHEY and CDR2 SVGAGI. Trimming shortened V by 6 bases and J by 5 bases, and 7 bases separated the two germline ends. The DNA for the CDR3 is TGTGCCAGCAGAAGTACGACCGGGGAGCTGTTTTTT. Translated: CASRSTTGELFF.

The chain combines TRBV3-1 with TRBJ2-7; weak D call: TRBD2 (6 bases). The CDR3 is 13 residues long. Trimming cost V 8 bases and J 4 bases, with 15 bases left between them. From germline, CDR1 is LGHDT and CDR2 YNNKEL (reference sequence). CDR3 in amino acids: CASERAGQYEQYF. The CDR3 nucleotides read TGTGCCAGCGAGCGAGCGGGCCAATACGAGCAGTACTTC.

This chain uses TRBV5-1 with TRBJ1-2; D is ambiguous. The CDR3 has 14 amino acids. Trimming removed 6 bases from V and 6 bases from J, with 18 bases in between. The germline V gene has CDR1 SGHRS and CDR2 YFSETQ. The CDR3 nucleotides are TGCGCCAGCAATCTTGGGGAAGCCGGGGATGGCTACACCTTC. Its translation is CASNLGEAGDGYTF.

This clonotype was recorded only once. The V gene is TRBV20-1, the J gene TRBJ1-2, with 9 bases aligning to TRBD1. V lost 6 bases and J lost 5; bases outside the gene matches: 10. This CDR3 has 14 amino acids. The germline V gene encodes CDR1 DFQATT and CDR2 SNEGSKA (reference sequence). Written as DNA, the CDR3 is TGCAGTGCCTTTGACAGGGGGACCCGTTATGGCTACACCTTC. Amino acid sequence: CSAFDRGTRYGYTF.

This chain links TRBV28 with TRBJ1-2; a weak D match, TRBD1 (5 bases). The CDR3 totals 12 residues. CDR1 is MDHEN and CDR2 is SYDVKM in the germline V gene. Trimming pared 8 bases from V and 8 bases from J, leaving 15 bases between. CDR3 residues: CASLEGRGGYTF. The CDR3 DNA reads as TGTGCCAGCCTCGAAGGAAGGGGCGGCTACACCTTC.

The chain combines TRBV12-3 or TRBV12-4 with TRBJ1-3; unclear D gene. Deletions cut 3 bases from V and 0 bases from J, with 9 bases between. This CDR3 comprises 15 residues. CDR3 sequence: CASSFGRSSGNTIYF. The CDR3 nucleotides read TGTGCCAGCAGTTTCGGGAGAAGCTCTGGAAACACCATATATTTT.

The rearrangement joins TRBV18 to TRBJ1-1; no definite D call. This CDR3 has 14 amino acids. The germline V gene encodes CDR1 KGHSH and CDR2 LQKENI. Trimming took 2 bases from V and 5 from J, leaving 12 bases between them. This CDR3 reads CASSPWEGETEAFF. The CDR3 region has the DNA TGTGCCAGCTCACCATGGGAGGGAGAGACTGAAGCTTTCTTT.

This rearrangement joins TRBV12-3 or TRBV12-4 to TRBJ2-7; 7 bases align to TRBD2. The trim removed 7 bases at V and 0 bases at J, leaving 9 bases unmatched. The CDR3 totals 15 residues. The CDR3 DNA reads TGTGCCAGCACCTCTAGCGGCCCCAGCTCCTACGAGCAGTACTTC. This encodes CASTSSGPSSYEQYF.

This clonotype was detected once. V is TRBV6-5 and J is TRBJ2-1; D may match TRBD1 or TRBD2 (5 bases each). CDR1 is MNHEY and CDR2 is SVGAGI in the germline V gene. V was cut by 8 bases and J by 5 bases, with 16 bases left in between. The CDR3 is 14 residues long. The CDR3 coding sequence is TGTGCCAGCCGAGGGAGCCGAGGGGACAATGAGCAGTTCTTC. It is translated as CASRGSRGDNEQFF.

J is TRBJ2-1 and V is TRBV24-1, with 12 bases lining up with TRBD2. CDR1 and CDR2 (germline): KGHDR, SFDVKD. Trimming at V came to 4 bases and at J to 13 bases, leaving 10 bases not matched to a gene. The CDR3 is 15 residues long. CDR3: CATSDQTSGSAEQFF. The CDR3 DNA sequence: TGTGCCACCAGTGACCAGACTAGCGGGAGTGCCGAACAGTTCTTC.

This clonotype was recorded once. V gene TRBV5-1 combines with J gene TRBJ2-7; TRBD2 aligns across 12 bases. Germline V lookup: CDR1 SGHRS, CDR2 YFSETQ. J was trimmed by 1 base and V by 0 bases; bases with no gene match: 8. There are 18 residues in the CDR3. CDR3 DNA: TGCGCCAGCAGCTTGGGGGCGACAGGACTAGCGGGATCCTACGAGCAGTACTTC. It translates to CASSLGATGLAGSYEQYF.

The rearrangement links TRBV5-6 to TRBJ1-5; D is unresolved. The germline V gene encodes CDR1 SGHDT and CDR2 YYEEEE. Trimming pared 0 bases from V and 3 bases from J, leaving 10 bases between. The CDR3 extends over 15 amino acids. The CDR3 is CASSLGIGLNQPQHF. CDR3 nucleotide sequence: TGTGCCAGCAGCTTGGGTATAGGACTCAATCAGCCCCAGCATTTT.

The rearrangement joins TRBV18 to TRBJ1-1; maybe TRBD1 (5 bases). The V gene lost 3 bases and the J gene lost 6 bases, with 14 bases spanning the gap. The CDR3 has 14 residues. Germline V lookup: CDR1 KGHSH, CDR2 LQKENI. CDR3 region: CASSPAGTSAEAFF. Written as DNA, the CDR3 is TGTGCCAGCTCACCCGCAGGGACTTCGGCTGAAGCTTTCTTT.

The chain recombines TRBV29-1 with TRBJ1-5; TRBD1 agrees at 8 bases. Germline-derived CDR1 and CDR2 are SQVTM and ANQGSEA. The length of the CDR3 is 14 residues. Trimming removed 7 bases from V and 1 base from J; junction bases left unmatched: 6. CDR3: CSAKQGGSNQPQHF. The CDR3 DNA reads TGCAGCGCCAAACAGGGGGGGAGCAATCAGCCCCAGCATTTT.

This chain links TRBV27 with TRBJ2-7, with 10 bases fitting TRBD2. This CDR3 contains 18 residues. CDR1 and CDR2 (germline): MNHEY, SMNVEV (reference sequence). V lost 6 bases, J lost 3 bases, and 17 bases stayed unmatched. As DNA, the CDR3 is TGTGCCAGCAGCATAAGGGGTAGCGGGAGGCCAGGAGGCTACGAGCAGTACTTC. This encodes CASSIRGSGRPGGYEQYF.

The chain links TRBV11-2 to TRBJ2-1; TRBD1 matches 8 bases. J gave up 7 bases and V 5 bases, and 13 bases lay outside the gene matches. This CDR3 region has 16 residues. From germline, CDR1 is SGHAT and CDR2 FQNNGV. In DNA, the CDR3 is TGTGCCAGCAGCCTGGACAGGGCTGGTGGGTGGAATGAGCAGTTCTTC. This encodes CASSLDRAGGWNEQFF.

The chain is built from TRBV11-2 and TRBJ2-7, with a possible D match to TRBD2 (5 bases). The V and J ends lost 2 bases and 4 bases respectively, with 21 bases between them. Germline V gives CDR1 SGHAT, CDR2 FQNNGV. The CDR3 is made up of 17 amino acids. The DNA for the CDR3 is TGTGCCAGCAGCTTAACAGTGGGAGATCCTCCTCCTTACGAGCAGTACTTC. Amino acids: CASSLTVGDPPPYEQYF.

The V call is TRBV6-1, the J call TRBJ2-1; 10 bases line up with TRBD2. This CDR3 region has 16 residues. Germline values: CDR1 MNHNS, CDR2 SASEGT. The V segment lost 4 bases and the J segment 6 bases; nucleotides outside the gene matches: 9. The CDR3 sequence is CASSGSSGRKVNEQFF. CDR3 sequence (DNA): TGTGCCAGCAGTGGGTCTAGCGGGAGAAAAGTCAATGAGCAGTTCTTC.

DNA for the CDR3: TGCAGTGCTTTCGGGACTAGCGGGAACTACGAGCAGTACTTC. It codes for CSAFGTSGNYEQYF. The J gene is TRBJ2-7, the V gene TRBV20-1; 13 bases agree with TRBD2. The germline V gene has CDR1 DFQATT and CDR2 SNEGSKA (reference sequence). The CDR3 has 14 residues. Losses at the gene ends were 5 bases for V and 3 bases for J; bases not matched to a gene: 4.

This clonotype has a single count. The chain couples TRBV3-1 to TRBJ1-3, with D unclear. Germline-derived CDR1 and CDR2 are LGHDT and YNNKEL (reference sequence). The CDR3 covers 16 residues. Trimming pared 0 bases from V and 3 bases from J, leaving 12 bases between. The CDR3 loop reads CASSQEARVLGNTIYF. DNA of the CDR3: TGTGCCAGCAGCCAAGAAGCCCGGGTCCTTGGAAACACCATATATTTT.

The chain employs TRBV5-6 and TRBJ1-1, with unresolved D. Trimming stripped 0 bases from V and 3 bases from J, with 9 bases between. The CDR3 is 14 residues long. From germline, CDR1 is SGHDT and CDR2 YYEEEE. CDR3 nucleotides: TGTGCCAGCAGCTTGGTACGTAGCTACACTGAAGCTTTCTTT. It yields the protein CASSLVRSYTEAFF.

The CDR3 nucleotides read TGTGCCAGTAGACCCTCGGGACACCATACGCAGTATTTT. This encodes CASRPSGHHTQYF. The chain combines TRBV19 with TRBJ2-3; maybe TRBD1 (6 bases). CDR1 and CDR2 (germline): LNHDA, SQIVND (reference sequence). Trimming stripped 6 bases from V and 7 bases from J, with 14 bases between. This CDR3 contains 13 residues.

Here the CDR3 reads CASSSSPDTQYF. Written as DNA, the CDR3 is TGTGCCAGCAGTTCCTCGCCCGATACGCAGTATTTT. The chain couples TRBV6-5 to TRBJ2-3; D call uncertain. V lost 4 bases, J lost 6 bases, and 8 bases lay in between. The CDR3 is 12 residues long. In germline, CDR1 is MNHEY, CDR2 SVGAGI.

The chain couples TRBV7-2 to TRBJ2-2, with D uncertain. Trimming removed 3 bases from V and 6 bases from J, with 5 bases in between. CDR1 and CDR2 from the germline V gene are SGHTA and FQGNSA. This CDR3 is built from 12 residues. CDR3 protein: CASSFPSGELFF. As DNA, the CDR3 is TGTGCCAGCAGCTTCCCTTCCGGGGAGCTGTTTTTT.

The rearrangement links TRBV12-3 or TRBV12-4 to TRBJ2-5; 7 bases match TRBD1. The CDR3 is 13 residues long. After removal of 6 bases from V and 3 bases from J, the junction contained 4 bases not matched to a gene. The CDR3 coding sequence is TGTGCCAGCAGCCGTGGGACAGAAGAGACCCAGTACTTC. Its protein is CASSRGTEETQYF.